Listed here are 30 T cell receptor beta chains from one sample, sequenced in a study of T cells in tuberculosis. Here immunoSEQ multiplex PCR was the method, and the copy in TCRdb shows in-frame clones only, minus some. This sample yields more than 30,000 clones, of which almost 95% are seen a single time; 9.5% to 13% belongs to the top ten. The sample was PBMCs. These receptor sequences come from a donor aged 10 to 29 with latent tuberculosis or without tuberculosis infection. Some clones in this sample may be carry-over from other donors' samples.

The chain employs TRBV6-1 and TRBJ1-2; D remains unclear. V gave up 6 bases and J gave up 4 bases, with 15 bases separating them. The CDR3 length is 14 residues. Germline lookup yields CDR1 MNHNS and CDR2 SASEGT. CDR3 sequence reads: CASSPRLQLYGYTF. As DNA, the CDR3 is TGTGCCAGCAGCCCCCGACTTCAACTCTATGGCTACACCTTC.

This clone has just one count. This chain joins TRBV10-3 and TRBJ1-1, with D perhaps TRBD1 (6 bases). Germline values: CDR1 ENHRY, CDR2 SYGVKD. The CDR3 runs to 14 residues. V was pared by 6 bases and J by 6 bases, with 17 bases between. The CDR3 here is CAISPRDTPPEAFF. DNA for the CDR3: TGTGCCATCAGCCCACGGGACACCCCCCCTGAAGCTTTCTTT.

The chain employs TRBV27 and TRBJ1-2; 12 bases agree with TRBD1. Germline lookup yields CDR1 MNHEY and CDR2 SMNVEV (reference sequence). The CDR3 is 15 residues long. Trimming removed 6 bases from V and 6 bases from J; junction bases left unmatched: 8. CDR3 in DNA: TGTGCCAGCAGCCCCCGGGACAGGGGGCACGATGGCTACACCTTC. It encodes CASSPRDRGHDGYTF.

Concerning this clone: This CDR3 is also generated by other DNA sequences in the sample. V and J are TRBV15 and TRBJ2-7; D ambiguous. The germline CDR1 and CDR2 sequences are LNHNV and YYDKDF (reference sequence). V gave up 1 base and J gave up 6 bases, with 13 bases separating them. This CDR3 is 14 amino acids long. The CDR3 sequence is CATSRAGGSGEQYF. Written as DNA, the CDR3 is TGTGCCACCAGCAGAGCCGGCGGAAGTGGCGAGCAGTACTTC.

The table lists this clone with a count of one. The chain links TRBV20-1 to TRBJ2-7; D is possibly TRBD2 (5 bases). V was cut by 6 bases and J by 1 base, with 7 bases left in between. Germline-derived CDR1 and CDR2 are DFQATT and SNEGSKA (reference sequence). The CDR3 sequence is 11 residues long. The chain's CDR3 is CSARGSYEQYF. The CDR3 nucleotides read TGCAGTGCGCGAGGGTCCTACGAGCAGTACTTC.

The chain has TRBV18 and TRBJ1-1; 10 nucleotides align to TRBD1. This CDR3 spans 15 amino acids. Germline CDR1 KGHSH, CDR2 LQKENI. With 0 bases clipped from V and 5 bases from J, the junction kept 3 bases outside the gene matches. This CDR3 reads CASSPPPGQGTEAFF. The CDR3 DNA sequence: TGTGCCAGCTCACCACCCCCGGGACAGGGGACTGAAGCTTTCTTT.

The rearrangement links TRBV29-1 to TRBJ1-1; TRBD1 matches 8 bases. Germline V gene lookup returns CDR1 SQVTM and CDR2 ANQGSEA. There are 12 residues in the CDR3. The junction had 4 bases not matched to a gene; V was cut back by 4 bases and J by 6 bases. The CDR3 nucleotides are TGCAGCGTTGGGACAGGGTTTTCTGAAGCTTTCTTT. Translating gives CSVGTGFSEAFF.

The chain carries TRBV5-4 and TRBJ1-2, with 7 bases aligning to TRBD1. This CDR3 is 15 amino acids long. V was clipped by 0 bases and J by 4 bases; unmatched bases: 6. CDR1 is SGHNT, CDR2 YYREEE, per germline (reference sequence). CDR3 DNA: TGTGCCAGCAGCTTGGCCATGGGACAGATCTATGGCTACACCTTC. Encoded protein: CASSLAMGQIYGYTF.

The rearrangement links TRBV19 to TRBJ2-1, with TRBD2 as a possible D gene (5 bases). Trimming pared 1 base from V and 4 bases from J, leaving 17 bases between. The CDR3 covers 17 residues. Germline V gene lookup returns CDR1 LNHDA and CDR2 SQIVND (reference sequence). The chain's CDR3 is CASSIVGDLEPYNEQFF. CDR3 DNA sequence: TGTGCCAGTAGTATAGTGGGAGATCTAGAGCCGTACAATGAGCAGTTCTTC.

DNA of the CDR3: TGTGCCAGTTTTAGGGGCAGGGGTGGCTACACCTTC. This translates into CASFRGRGGYTF. This chain joins TRBV5-4 and TRBJ1-2; the D gene is possibly TRBD1 (6 bases). This CDR3 is 12 amino acids long. V was clipped by 8 bases and J by 7 bases, with 15 bases between them. From germline, CDR1 is SGHNT and CDR2 YYREEE (reference sequence).

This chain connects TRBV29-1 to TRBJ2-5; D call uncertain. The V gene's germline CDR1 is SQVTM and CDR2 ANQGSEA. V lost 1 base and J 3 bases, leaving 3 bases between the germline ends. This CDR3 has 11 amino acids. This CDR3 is CSVEAEETQYF. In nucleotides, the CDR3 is TGCAGCGTTGAAGCAGAAGAGACCCAGTACTTC.

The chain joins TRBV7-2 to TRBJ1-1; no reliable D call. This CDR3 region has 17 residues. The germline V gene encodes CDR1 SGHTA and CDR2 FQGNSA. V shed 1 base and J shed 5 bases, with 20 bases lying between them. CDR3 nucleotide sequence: TGTGCCAGCAGCTTAGGGGGAGGGAAGGGTTTTAGGACTGAAGCTTTCTTT. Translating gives CASSLGGGKGFRTEAFF.

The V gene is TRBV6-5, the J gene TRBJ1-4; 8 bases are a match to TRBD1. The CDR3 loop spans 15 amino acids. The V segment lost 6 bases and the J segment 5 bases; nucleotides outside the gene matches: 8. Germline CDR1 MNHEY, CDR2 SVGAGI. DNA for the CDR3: TGTGCCAGCAGAGAAACAGGGGGGGTAAATGAAAAACTGTTTTTT. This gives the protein CASRETGGVNEKLFF.

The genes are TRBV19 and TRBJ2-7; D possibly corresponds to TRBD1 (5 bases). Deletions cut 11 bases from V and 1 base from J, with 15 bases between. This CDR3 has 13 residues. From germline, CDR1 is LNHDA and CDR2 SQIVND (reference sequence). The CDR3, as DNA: TGTGCCCGCCGGCGGAAGGGGTCCTACGAGCAGTACGTC. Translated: CARRRKGSYEQYV.

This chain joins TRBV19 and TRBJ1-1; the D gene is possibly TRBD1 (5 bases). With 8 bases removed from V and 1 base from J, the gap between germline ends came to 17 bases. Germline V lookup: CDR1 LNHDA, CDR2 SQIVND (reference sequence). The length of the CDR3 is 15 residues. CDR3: CASHLRGGRNTEAFF. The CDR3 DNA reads TGTGCCAGTCACCTCCGGGGGGGGAGGAACACTGAAGCTTTCTTT.

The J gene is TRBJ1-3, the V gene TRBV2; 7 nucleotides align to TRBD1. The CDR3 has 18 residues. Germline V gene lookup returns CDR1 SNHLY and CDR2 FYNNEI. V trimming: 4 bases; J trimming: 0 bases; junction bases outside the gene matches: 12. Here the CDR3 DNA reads TGTGCCAGCAGTGGAGGATCCGGGACAGACTACTCTGGAAACACCATATATTTT. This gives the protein CASSGGSGTDYSGNTIYF.

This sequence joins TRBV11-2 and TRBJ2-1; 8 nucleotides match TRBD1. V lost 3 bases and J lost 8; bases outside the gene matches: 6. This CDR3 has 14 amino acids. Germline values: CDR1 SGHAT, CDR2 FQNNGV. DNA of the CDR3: TGTGCCAGCAGCTTGGACAGGGCCACATATGAGCAGTTCTTC. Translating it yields CASSLDRATYEQFF.

CDR3 region: CASSMIFPTGITEAFF. The CDR3 DNA reads as TGTGCCAGTAGTATGATTTTTCCGACAGGGATCACTGAAGCTTTCTTT. The gene calls are TRBV19 and TRBJ1-1; 7 bases line up with TRBD1. CDR3 length: 16 residues. Germline values: CDR1 LNHDA, CDR2 SQIVND (reference sequence). V trimming: 3 bases; J trimming: 4 bases; junction bases outside the gene matches: 11.

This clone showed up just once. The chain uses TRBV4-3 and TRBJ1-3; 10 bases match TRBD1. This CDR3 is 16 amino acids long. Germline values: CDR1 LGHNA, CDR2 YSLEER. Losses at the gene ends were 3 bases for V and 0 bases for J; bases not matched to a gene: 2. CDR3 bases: TGCGCCAGCAGCCACGGGACAGGGGACTCTGGAAACACCATATATTTT. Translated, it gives CASSHGTGDSGNTIYF.

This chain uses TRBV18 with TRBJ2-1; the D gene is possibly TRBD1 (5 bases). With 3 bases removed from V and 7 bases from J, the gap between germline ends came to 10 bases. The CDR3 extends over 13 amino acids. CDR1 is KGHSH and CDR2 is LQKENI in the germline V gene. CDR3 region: CASSPAGRNEQFF. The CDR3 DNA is TGTGCCAGCTCACCGGCAGGGCGGAATGAGCAGTTCTTC.

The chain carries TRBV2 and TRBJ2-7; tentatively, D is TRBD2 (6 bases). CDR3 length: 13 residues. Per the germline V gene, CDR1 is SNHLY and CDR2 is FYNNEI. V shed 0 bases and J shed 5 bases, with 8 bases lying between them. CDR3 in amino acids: CASSEAPGDEQYV. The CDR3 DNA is TGTGCCAGCAGTGAAGCGCCGGGGGACGAGCAGTACGTC.

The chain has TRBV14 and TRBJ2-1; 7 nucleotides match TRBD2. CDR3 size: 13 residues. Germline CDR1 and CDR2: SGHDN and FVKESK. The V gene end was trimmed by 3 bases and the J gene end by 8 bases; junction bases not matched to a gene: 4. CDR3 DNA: TGTGCCAGCAGCCATGGGGGGGTCCATGAGCAGTTCTTC. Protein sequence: CASSHGGVHEQFF.

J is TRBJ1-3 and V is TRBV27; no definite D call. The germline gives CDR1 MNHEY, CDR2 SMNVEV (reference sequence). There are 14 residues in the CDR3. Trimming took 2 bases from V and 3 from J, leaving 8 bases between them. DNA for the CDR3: TGTGCCAGCAGTTTAACTTATGATGGAAACACCATATATTTT. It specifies CASSLTYDGNTIYF.

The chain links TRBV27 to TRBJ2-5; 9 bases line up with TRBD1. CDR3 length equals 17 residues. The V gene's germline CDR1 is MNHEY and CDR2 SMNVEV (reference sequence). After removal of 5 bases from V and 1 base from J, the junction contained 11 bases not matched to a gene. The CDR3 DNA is TGTGCCAGCAGTCAAAGGGGGACAGGGAAGGCCCAAGAGACCCAGTACTTC. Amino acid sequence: CASSQRGTGKAQETQYF.

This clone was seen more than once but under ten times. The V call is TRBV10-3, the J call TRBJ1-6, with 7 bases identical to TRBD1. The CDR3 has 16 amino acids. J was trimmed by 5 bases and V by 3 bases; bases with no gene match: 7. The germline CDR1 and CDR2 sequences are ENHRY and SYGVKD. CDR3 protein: CAISDIRTGNNSPLHF. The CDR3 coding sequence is TGTGCCATCAGTGACATTAGGACAGGCAATAATTCACCCCTCCACTTT.

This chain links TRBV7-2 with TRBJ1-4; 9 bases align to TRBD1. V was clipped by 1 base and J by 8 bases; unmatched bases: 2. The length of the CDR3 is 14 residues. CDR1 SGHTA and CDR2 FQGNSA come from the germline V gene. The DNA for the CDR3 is TGTGCCAGCAGCTTAGGGACAGGGGCAGAAAAACTGTTTTTT. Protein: CASSLGTGAEKLFF.

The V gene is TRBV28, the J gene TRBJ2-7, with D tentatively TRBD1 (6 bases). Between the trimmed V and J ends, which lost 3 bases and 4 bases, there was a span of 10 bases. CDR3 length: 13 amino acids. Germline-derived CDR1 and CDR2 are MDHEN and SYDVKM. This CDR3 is CASSLGHLYEQYF. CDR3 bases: TGTGCCAGCAGTTTGGGACACTTGTACGAGCAGTACTTC.

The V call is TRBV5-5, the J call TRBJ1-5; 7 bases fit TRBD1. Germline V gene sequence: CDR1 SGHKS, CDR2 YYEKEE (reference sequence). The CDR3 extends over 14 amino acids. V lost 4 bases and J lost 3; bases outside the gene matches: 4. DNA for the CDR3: TGTGCCAGCAGCAGAGACAGGGTCAATCAGCCCCAGCATTTT. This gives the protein CASSRDRVNQPQHF.

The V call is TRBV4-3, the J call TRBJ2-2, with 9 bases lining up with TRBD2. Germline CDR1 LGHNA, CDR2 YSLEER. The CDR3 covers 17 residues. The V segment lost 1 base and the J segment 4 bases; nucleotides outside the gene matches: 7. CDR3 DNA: TGCGCCAGCAGCCAAGTCCCGCGGGGGGGTAGCACCGGGGAGCTGTTTTTT. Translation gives CASSQVPRGGSTGELFF.

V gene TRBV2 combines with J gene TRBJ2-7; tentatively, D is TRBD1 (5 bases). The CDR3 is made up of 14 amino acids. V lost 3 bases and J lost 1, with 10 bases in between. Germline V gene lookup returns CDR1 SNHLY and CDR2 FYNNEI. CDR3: CASSDRVGSYEQYF. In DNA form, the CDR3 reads TGTGCCAGCAGTGACAGGGTGGGGTCCTACGAGCAGTACTTC.